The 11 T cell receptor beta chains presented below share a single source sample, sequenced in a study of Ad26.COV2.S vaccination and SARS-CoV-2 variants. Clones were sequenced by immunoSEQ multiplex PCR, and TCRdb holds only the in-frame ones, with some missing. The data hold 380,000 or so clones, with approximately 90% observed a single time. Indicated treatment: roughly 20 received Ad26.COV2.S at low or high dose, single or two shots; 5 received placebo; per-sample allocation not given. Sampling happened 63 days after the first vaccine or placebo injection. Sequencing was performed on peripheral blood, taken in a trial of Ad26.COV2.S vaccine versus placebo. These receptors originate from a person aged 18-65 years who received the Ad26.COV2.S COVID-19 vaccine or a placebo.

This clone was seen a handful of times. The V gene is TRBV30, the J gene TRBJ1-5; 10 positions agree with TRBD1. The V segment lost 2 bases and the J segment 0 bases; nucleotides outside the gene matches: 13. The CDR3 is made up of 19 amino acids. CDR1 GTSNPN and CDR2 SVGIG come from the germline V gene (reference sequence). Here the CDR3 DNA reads TGTGCCTGGAGTCCCCGGGACAGGGGTTCTGAGTATAGCAATCAGCCCCAGCATTTT. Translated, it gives CAWSPRDRGSEYSNQPQHF.

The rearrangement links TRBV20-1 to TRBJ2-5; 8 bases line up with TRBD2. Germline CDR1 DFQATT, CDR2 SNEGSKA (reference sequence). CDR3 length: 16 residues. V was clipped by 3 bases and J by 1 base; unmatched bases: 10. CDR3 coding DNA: TGCAGTGCTAGTTTGCGGGGGGCAAGTGGCCAAGAGACCCAGTACTTC. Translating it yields CSASLRGASGQETQYF.

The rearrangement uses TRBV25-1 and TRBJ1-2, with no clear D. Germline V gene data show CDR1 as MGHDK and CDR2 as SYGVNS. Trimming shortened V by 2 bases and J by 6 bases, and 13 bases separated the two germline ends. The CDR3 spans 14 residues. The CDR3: CASSENGEWDGYTF. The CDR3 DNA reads TGTGCCAGCAGTGAAAATGGGGAGTGGGATGGCTACACCTTC.

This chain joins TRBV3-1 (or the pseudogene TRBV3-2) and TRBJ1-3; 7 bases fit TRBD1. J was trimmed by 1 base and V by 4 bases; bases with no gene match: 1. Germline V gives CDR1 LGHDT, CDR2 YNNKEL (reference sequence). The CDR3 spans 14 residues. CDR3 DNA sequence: TGTGCCAGCAGCCGGGGACAGTCTGGAAACACCATATATTTT. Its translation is CASSRGQSGNTIYF.

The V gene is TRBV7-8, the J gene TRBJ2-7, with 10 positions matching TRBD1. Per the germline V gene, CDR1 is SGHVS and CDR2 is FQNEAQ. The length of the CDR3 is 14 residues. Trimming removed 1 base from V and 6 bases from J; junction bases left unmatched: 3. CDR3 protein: CASSLGQGASEQYF. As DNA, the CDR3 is TGTGCCAGCAGCTTAGGACAGGGGGCCAGCGAGCAGTACTTC.

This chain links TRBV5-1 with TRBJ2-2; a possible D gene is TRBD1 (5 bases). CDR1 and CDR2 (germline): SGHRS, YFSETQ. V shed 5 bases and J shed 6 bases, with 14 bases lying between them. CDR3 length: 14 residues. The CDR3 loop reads CASSSRDGSGELFF. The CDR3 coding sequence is TGCGCCAGCAGTTCCAGGGATGGCTCCGGGGAGCTGTTTTTT.

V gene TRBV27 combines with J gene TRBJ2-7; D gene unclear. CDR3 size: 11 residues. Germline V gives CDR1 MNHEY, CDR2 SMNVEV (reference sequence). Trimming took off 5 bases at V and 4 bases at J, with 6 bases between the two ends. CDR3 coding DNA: TGTGCCAGCAGTACCGGTTACGAGCAGTACTTC. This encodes CASSTGYEQYF.

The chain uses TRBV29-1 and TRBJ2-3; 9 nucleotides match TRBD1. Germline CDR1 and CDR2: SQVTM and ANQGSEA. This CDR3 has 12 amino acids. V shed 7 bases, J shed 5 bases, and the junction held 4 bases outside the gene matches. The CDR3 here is CSAGGQGDTQYF. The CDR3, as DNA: TGCAGCGCCGGGGGACAGGGAGATACGCAGTATTTT.

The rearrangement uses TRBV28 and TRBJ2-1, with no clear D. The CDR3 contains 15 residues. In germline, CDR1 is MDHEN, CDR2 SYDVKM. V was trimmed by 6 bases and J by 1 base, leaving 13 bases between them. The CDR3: CASSPSPISYNEQFF. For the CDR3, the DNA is TGTGCCAGCAGCCCGAGCCCTATTTCCTACAATGAGCAGTTCTTC.

CDR3 loop: CASSPPHPLGGANEQFF. The CDR3 region has the DNA TGTGCCAGCTCACCACCGCACCCCCTCGGAGGGGCTAATGAGCAGTTCTTC. This rearrangement joins TRBV18 to TRBJ2-1, with D possibly matching TRBD2 (6 bases). The CDR3 totals 17 residues. Per the germline V gene, CDR1 is KGHSH and CDR2 is LQKENI. Trimming took off 0 bases at V and 7 bases at J, with 19 bases between the two ends.

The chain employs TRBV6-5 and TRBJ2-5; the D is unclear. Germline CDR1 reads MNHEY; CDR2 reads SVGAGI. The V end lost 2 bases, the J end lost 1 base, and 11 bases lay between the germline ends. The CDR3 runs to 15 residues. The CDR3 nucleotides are TGTGCCAGCAGTTACATACGGGCGCCCCAAGAGACCCAGTACTTC. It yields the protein CASSYIRAPQETQYF.